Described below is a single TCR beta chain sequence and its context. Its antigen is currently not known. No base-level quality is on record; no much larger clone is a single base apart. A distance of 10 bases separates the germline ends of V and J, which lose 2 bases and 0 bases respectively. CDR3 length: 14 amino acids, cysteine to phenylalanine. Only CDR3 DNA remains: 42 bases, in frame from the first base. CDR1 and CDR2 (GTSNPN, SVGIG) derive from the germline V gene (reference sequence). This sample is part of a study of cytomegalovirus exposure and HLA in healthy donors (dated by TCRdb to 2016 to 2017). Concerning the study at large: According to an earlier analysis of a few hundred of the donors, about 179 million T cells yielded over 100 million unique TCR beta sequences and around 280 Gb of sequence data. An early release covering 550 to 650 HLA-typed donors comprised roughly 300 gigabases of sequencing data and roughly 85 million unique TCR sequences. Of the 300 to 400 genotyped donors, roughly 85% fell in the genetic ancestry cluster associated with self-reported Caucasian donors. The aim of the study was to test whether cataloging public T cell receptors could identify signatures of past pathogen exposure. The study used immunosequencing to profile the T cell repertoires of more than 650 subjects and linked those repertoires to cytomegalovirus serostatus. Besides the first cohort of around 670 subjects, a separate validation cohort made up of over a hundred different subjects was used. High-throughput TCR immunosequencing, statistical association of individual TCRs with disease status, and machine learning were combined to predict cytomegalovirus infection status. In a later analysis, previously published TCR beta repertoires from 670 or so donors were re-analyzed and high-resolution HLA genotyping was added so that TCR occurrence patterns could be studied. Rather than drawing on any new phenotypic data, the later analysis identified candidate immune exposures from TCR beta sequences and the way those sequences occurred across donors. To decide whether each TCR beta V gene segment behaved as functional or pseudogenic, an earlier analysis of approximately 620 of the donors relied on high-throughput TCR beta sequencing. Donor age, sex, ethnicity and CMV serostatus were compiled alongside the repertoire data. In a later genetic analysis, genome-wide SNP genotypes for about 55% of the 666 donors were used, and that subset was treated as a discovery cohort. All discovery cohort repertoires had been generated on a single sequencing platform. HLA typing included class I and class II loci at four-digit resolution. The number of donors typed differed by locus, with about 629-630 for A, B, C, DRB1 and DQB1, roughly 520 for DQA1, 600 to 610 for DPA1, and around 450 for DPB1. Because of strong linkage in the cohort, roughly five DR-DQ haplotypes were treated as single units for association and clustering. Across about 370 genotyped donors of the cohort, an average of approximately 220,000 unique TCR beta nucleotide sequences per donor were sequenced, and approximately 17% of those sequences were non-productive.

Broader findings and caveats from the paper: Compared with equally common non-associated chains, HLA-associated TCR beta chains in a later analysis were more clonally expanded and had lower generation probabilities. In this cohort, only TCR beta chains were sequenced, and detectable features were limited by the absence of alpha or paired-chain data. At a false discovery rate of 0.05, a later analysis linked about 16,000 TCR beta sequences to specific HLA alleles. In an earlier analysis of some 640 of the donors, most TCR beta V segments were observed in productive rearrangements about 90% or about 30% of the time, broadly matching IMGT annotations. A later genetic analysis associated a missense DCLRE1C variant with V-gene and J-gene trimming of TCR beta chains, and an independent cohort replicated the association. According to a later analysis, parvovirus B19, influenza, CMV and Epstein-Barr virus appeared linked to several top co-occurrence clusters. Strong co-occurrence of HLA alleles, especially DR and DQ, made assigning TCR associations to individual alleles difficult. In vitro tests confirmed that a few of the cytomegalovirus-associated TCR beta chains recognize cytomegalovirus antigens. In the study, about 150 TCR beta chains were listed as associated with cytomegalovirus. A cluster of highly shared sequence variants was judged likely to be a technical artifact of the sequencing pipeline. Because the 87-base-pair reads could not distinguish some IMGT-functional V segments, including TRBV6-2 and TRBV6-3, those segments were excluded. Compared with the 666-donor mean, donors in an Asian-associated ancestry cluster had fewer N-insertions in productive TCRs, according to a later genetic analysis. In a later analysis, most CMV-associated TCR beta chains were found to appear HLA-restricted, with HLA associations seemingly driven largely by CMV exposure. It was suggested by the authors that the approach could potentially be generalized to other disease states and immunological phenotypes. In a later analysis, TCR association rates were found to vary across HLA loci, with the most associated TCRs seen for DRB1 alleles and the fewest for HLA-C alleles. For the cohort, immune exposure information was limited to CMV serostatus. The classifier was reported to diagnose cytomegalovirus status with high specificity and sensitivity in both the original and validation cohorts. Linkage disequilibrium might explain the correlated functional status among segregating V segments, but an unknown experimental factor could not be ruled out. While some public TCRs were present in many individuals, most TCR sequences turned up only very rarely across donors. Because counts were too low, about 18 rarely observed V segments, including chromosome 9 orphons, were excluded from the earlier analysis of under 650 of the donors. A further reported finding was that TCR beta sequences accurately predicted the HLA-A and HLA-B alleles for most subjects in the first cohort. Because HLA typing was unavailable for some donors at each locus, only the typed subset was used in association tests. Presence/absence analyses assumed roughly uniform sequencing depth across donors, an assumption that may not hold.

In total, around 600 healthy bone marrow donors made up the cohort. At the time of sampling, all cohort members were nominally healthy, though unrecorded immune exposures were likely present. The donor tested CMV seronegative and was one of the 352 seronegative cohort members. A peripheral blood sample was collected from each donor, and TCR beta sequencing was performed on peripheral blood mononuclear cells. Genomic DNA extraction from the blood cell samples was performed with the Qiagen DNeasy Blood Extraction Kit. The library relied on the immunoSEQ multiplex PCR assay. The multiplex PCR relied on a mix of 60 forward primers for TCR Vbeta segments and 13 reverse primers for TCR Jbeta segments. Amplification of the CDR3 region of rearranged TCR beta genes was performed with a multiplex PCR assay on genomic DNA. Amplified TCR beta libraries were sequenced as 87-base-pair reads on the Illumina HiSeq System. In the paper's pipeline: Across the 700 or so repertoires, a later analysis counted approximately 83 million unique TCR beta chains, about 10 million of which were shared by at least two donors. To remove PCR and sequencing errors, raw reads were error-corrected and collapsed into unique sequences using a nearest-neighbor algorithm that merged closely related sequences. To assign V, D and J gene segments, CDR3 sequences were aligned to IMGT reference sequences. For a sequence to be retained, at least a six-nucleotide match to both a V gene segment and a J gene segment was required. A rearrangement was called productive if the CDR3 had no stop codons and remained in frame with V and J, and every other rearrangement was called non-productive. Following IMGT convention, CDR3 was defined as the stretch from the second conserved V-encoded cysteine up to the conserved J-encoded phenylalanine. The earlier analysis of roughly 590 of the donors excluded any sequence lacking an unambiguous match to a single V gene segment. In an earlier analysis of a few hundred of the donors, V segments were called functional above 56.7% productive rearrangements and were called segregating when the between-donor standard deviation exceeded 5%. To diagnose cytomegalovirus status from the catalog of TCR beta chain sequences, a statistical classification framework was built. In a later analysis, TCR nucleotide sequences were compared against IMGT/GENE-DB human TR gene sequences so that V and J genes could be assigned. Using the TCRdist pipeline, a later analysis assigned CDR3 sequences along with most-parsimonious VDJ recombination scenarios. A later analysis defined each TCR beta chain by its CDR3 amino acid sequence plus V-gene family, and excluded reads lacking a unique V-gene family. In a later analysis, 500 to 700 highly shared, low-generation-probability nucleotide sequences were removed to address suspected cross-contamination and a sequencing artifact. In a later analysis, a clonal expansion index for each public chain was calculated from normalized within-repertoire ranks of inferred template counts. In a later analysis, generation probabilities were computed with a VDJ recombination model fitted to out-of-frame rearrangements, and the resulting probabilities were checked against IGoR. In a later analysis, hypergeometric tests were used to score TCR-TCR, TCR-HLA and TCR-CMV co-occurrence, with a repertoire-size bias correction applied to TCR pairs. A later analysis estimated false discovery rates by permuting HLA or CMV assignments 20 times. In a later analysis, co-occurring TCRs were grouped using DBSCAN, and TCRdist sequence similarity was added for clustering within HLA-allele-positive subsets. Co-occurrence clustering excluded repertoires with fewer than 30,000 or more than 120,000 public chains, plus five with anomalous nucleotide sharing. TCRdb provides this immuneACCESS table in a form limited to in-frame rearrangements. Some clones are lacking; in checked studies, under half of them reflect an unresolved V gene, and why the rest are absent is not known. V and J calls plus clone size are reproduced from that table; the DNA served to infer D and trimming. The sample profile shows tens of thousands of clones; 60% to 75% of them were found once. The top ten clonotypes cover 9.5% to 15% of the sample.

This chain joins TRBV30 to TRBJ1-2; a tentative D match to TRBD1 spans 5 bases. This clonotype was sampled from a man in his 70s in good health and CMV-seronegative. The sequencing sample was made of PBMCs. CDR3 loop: CAWSLQGTNYGYTF. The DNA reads TGTGCCTGGAGTTTGCAGGGAACTAACTATGGCTACACCTTC.